A selection of T cell receptor beta chains follows, all from one sample in a study of T cell responses to AZD1222 COVID-19 vaccine. The method was immunoSEQ multiplex PCR; TCRdb's version includes in-frame clones alone and lacks a portion of them. The data hold about 74,000 clones, with 80% to 90% observed a single time. The specimen comprised peripheral blood, sampled on day 0 of AZD1222 vaccination. The receptors were gathered from an adult in good health. CDR3s include the opening cysteine and the closing phenylalanine or tryptophan. The D gene is left open where the match is weak. Size is omitted from some rows. Given values are once, few, many or a class for expanded clones.

v_call	clone_size	j_call	d_call	cdr3_nt	cdr3_aa
TRBV19	.	TRBJ2-3	.	TGTGCCAGTAGTATATCAGGGACCCTCACAGATACGCAGTATTTT	CASSISGTLTDTQYF
TRBV11-2	.	TRBJ1-1	TRBD1	TGTGCCAGCAGCCTACTCGCCTTTACAGGGGTGGACACTGAAGCTTTCTTT	CASSLLAFTGVDTEAFF
TRBV5-1	once	TRBJ2-2	.	TGCGCCAGCAGCTTGGTGGGGGGAGCAAACACCGGGGAGCTGTTTTTT	CASSLVGGANTGELFF
TRBV19	.	TRBJ2-5	.	TGTGCCAGTAGTATCGGGGCAGCGAGACAAGAGACCCAGTACTTC	CASSIGAARQETQYF
TRBV2	.	TRBJ1-6	.	TGTGCCAGCTCTCCGAGCCTAATGAGTAATTCACCCCTCCACTTT	CASSPSLMSNSPLHF
TRBV18	.	TRBJ1-3	TRBD1	TGTGCCAGCTCACTGGACAGGCGAAATGGAAACACCATATATTTT	CASSLDRRNGNTIYF
TRBV6-4	.	TRBJ2-5	.	TGTGCCAGCAGTGACTCGATGTCAGCGACCCAGTACTTC	CASSDSMSATQYF
TRBV12-3/TRBV12-4	.	TRBJ2-2	TRBD1	TGTGCCAGCAGCCTGACAGGGACCGGGGAGCTGTTTTTT	CASSLTGTGELFF
TRBV6-4	.	TRBJ2-6	.	TGTGCCAGCAGTGATGGGGCCGGGGCCAACGTCCTGACTTTC	CASSDGAGANVLTF
TRBV9	few	TRBJ1-5	.	TGTGCCAGCAGCGTAGGCTACAATCAGCCCCAGCATTTT	CASSVGYNQPQHF
TRBV5-4	.	TRBJ1-2	TRBD1	TGTGCCAGCAGCGTCGGACAGGGGGGGAACTATGGCTACACCTTC	CASSVGQGGNYGYTF
TRBV5-1	.	TRBJ2-2	.	TGCGCCAGCAGCTTGGGACAGACGAACACCGGGGAGCTGTTTTTT	CASSLGQTNTGELFF
TRBV5-1	.	TRBJ1-2	TRBD1	TGCGCCAGCAGCTTTGGGGACAGGGAGGGCTCTGGCTACACCTTC	CASSFGDREGSGYTF
TRBV7-9	.	TRBJ1-5	.	TGTGCCAGCAGCTTAGTGGTCGGCCAGCCCCAGCATTTT	CASSLVVGQPQHF
TRBV9	.	TRBJ1-1	.	TGTGCCAGCAGCGAGAGCCTGACGGCGAACACTGAAGCTTTCTTT	CASSESLTANTEAFF
TRBV10-3	.	TRBJ1-5	.	TGTGCCATCAGTGTTTCCGGGAGGGATCAGCCCCAGCATTTT	CAISVSGRDQPQHF